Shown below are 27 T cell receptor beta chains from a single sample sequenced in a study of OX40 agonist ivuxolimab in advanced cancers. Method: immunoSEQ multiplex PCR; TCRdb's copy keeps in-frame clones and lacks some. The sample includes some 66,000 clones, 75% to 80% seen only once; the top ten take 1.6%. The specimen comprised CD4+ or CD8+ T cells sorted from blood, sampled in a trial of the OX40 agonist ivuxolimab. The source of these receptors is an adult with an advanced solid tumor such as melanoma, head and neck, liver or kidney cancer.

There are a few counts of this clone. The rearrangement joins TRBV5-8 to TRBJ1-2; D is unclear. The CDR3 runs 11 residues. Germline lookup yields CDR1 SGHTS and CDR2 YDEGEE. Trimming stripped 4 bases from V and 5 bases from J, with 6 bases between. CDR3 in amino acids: CASSQEYGYTF. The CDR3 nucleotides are TGTGCCAGCAGCCAGGAATATGGCTACACCTTC.

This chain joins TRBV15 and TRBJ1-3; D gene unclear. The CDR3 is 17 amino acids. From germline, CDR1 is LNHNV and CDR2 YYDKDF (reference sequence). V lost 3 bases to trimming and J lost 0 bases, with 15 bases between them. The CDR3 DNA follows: TGTGCCACCAGCAGGAACATACGACCGAACTCTGGAAACACCATATATTTT. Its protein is CATSRNIRPNSGNTIYF.

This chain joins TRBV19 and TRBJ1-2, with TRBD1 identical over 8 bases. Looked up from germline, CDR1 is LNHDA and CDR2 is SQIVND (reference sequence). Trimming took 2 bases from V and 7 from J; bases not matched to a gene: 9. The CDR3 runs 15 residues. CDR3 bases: TGTGCCAGTAGTATAACCGGACAGGGATCGATTGGCTACACCTTC. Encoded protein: CASSITGQGSIGYTF.

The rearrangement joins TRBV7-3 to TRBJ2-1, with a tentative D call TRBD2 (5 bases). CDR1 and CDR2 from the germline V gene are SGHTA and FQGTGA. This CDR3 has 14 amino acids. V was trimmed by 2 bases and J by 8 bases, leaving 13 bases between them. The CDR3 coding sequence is TGTGCCAGCAGCTTATATGAGGGAGCCGATGAGCAGTTCTTC. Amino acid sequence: CASSLYEGADEQFF.

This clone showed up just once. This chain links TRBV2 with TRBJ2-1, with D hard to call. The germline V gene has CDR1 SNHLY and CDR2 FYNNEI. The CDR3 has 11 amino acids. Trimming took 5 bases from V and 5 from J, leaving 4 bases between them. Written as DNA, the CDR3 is TGTGCCAGCAGTCGTGACAATGAGCAGTTCTTC. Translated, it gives CASSRDNEQFF.

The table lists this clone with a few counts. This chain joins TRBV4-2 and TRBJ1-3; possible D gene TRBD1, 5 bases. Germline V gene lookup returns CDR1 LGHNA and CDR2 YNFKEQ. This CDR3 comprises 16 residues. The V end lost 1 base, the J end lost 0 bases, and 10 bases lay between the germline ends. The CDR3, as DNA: TGTGCCAGCAGCCAAGGGGACGTTTACTCTGGAAACACCATATATTTT. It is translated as CASSQGDVYSGNTIYF.

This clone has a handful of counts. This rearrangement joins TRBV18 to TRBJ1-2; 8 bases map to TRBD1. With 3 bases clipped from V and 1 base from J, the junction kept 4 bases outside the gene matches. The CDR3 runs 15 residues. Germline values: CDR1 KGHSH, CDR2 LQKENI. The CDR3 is CASSPRTGSNYGYTF. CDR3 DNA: TGTGCCAGCTCACCCCGGACAGGGAGTAACTATGGCTACACCTTC.

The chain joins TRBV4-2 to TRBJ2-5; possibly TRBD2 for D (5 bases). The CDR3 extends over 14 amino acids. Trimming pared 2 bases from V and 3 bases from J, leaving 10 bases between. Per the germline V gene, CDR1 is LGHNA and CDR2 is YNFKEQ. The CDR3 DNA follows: TGTGCCAGCAGCCAACCAACTAGTGAAGAGACCCAGTACTTC. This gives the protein CASSQPTSEETQYF.

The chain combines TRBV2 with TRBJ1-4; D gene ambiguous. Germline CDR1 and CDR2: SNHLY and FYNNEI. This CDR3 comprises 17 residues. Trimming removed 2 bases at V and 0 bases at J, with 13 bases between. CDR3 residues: CASSELPQLATNEKLFF. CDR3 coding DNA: TGTGCCAGCAGTGAACTGCCCCAGTTGGCAACTAATGAAAAACTGTTTTTT.

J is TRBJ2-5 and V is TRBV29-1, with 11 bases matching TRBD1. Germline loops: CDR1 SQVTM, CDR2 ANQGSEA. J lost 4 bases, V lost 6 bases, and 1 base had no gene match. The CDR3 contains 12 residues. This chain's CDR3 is CSVGQGGETQYF. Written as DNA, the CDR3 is TGCAGCGTGGGACAGGGGGGAGAGACCCAGTACTTC. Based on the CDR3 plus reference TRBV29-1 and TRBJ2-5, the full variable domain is SAVISQKPSRDICQRGTSLTIQCQVDSQVTMMFWYRQQPGQSLTLIATANQGSEATYESGFVIDKFPISRPNLTFSTLTVSNMSPEDSSIYLCSVGQGGETQYFGPGTRLLVL.

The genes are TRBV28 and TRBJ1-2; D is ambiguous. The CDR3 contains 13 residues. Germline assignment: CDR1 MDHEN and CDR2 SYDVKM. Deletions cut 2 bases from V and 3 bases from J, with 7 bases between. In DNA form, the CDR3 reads TGTGCCAGCAGTTTAGGGGTTGACTATGGCTACACCTTC. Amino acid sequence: CASSLGVDYGYTF.

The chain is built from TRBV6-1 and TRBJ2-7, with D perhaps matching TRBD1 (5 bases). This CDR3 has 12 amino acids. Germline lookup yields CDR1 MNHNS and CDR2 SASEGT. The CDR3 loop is CASGRAIYEQYF. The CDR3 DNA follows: TGTGCGTCGGGCAGGGCCATCTACGAGCAGTACTTC.

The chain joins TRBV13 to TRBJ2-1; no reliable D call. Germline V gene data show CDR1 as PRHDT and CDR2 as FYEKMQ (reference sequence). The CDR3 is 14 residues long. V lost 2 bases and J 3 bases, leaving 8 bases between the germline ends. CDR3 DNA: TGTGCCAGCAGCTTAACGCAAAACTACAATGAGCAGTTCTTC. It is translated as CASSLTQNYNEQFF.

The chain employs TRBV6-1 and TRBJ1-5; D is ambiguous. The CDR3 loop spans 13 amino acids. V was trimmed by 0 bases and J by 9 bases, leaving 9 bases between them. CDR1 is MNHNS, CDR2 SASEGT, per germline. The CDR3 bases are TGTGCCAGCAGTGAAGCCAACTTTTGGCCCCAGCATTTT. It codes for CASSEANFWPQHF.

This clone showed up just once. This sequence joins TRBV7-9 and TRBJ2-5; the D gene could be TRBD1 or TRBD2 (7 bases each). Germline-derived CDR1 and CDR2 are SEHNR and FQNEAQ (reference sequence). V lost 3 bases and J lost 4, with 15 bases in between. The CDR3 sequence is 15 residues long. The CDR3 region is CASSFQGGMSETQYF. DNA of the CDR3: TGTGCCAGCAGCTTCCAGGGGGGGATGTCAGAGACCCAGTACTTC.

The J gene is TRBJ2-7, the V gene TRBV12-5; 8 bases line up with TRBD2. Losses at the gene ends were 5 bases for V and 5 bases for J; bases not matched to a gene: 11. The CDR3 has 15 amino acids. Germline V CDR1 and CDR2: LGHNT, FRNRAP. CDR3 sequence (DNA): TGTGCTAGTGGTGCCGGACTAGCAAATCCCCACGAGCAGTACTTC. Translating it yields CASGAGLANPHEQYF.

The CDR3: CASSSGQKTYNEQFF. The CDR3 nucleotides are TGTGCCAGCAGTTCCGGACAGAAAACCTACAATGAGCAGTTCTTC. This chain joins TRBV6-6 and TRBJ2-1, with D perhaps TRBD1 (6 bases). This CDR3 has 15 residues. Trimming took off 4 bases at V and 2 bases at J, with 12 bases between the two ends. CDR1 is MNHNY, CDR2 SVGAGI, per germline (reference sequence).

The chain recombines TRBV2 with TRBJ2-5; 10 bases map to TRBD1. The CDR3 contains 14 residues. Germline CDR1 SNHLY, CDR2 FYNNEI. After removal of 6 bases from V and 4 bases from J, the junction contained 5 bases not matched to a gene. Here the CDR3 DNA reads TGTGCCAGCAGGGGGACAGGGGAGGGAGAGACCCAGTACTTC. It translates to CASRGTGEGETQYF. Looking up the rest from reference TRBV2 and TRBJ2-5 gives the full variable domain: EPEVTQTPSHQVTQMGQEVILRCVPISNHLYFYWYRQILGQKVEFLVSFYNNEISEKSEIFDDQFSVERPDGSNFTLKIRSTKLEDSAMYFCASRGTGEGETQYFGPGTRLLVL.

Here the CDR3 reads CASSLQGSATEAFF. CDR3 nucleotide sequence: TGCGCCAGCAGCTTGCAGGGGTCGGCCACTGAAGCTTTCTTT. This rearrangement joins TRBV5-1 to TRBJ1-1; tentative D call: TRBD1 (6 bases). V gave up 1 base and J gave up 4 bases, with 11 bases separating them. This CDR3 is 14 amino acids long. The germline V gene has CDR1 SGHRS and CDR2 YFSETQ. Filled out from reference TRBV5-1 and TRBJ1-1, the complete variable domain reads KAGVTQTPRYLIKTRGQQVTLSCSPISGHRSVSWYQQTPGQGLQFLFEYFSETQRNKGNFPGRFSGRQFSNSRSEMNVSTLELGDSALYLCASSLQGSATEAFFGQGTRLTVV.

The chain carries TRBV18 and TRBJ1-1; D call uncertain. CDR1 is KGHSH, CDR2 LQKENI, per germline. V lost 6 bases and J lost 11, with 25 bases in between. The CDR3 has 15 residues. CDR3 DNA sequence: TGTGCCAGCTCCGACCAGTCATACCCCGAATTAGGGGCTTTCTTT. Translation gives CASSDQSYPELGAFF.

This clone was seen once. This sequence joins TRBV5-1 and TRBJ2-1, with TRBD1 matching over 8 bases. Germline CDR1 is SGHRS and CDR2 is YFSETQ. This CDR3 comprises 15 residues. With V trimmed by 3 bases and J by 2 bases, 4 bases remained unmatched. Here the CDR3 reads CASSSGQGTYNEQFF. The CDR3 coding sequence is TGCGCCAGCAGCTCTGGACAGGGTACCTACAATGAGCAGTTCTTC.

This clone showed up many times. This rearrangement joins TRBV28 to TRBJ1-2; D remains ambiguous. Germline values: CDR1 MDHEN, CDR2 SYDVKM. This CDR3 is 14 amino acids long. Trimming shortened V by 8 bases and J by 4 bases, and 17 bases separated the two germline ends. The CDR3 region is CASRPAGSLYGYTF. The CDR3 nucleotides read TGTGCCAGCCGCCCGGCGGGGTCCCTCTATGGCTACACCTTC.

CDR3 region: CASSIDGGLSGNTIYF. The CDR3 DNA sequence: TGTGCCAGTAGTATAGATGGCGGACTCTCTGGAAACACCATATATTTT. The chain combines TRBV19 with TRBJ1-3; no clear D. The CDR3 covers 16 residues. Germline loops: CDR1 LNHDA, CDR2 SQIVND (reference sequence). V was trimmed by 0 bases and J by 0 bases, leaving 9 bases between them.

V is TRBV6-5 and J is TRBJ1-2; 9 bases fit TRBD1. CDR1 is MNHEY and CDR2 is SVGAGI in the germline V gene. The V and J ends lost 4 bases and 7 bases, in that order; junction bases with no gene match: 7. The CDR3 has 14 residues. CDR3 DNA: TGTGCCAGCAGTTCGGGACAGGGTGTATTTGGCTACACCTTC. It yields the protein CASSSGQGVFGYTF.

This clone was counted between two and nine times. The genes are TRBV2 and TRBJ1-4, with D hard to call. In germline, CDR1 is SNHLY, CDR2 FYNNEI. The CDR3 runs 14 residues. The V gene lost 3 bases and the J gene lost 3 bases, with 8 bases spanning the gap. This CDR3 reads CASSEGNANEKLFF. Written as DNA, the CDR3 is TGTGCCAGCAGTGAGGGGAACGCTAATGAAAAACTGTTTTTT.

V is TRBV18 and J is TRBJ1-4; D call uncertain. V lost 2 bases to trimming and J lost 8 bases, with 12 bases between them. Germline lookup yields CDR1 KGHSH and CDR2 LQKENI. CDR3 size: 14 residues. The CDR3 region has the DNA TGTGCCAGCTCACCATCTAGAGGGTTAGAAAAACTGTTTTTT. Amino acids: CASSPSRGLEKLFF.

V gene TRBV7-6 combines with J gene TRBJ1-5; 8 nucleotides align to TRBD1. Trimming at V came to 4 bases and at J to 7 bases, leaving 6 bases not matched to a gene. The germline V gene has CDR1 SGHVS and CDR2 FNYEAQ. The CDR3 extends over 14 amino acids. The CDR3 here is CASSSQGGNQPQHF. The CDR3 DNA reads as TGTGCCAGCAGCTCACAGGGGGGAAACCAGCCCCAGCATTTT. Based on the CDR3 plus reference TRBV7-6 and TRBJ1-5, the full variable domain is GAGVSQSPRYKVTKRGQDVALRCDPISGHVSLYWYRQALGQGPEFLTYFNYEAQQDKSGLPNDRFSAERPEGSISTLTIQRTEQRDSAMYRCASSSQGGNQPQHFGDGTRLSIL.